One and the same sample provided the 32 T cell receptor beta chains below, sequenced in a study of blood T cell repertoires in COVID-19. Measured with immunoSEQ multiplex PCR; TCRdb has only the in-frame clones, and not every one. The table records more than 90,000 clones, approximately 84% of them present only once. Sequenced input: peripheral blood. The receptors here all came from a human donor in a cohort sampled during active COVID-19.

The chain joins TRBV3-1 (or the pseudogene TRBV3-2) to TRBJ2-7; the D gene is possibly TRBD1 (6 bases). The germline V gene encodes CDR1 LGHDT and CDR2 YNNKEL (reference sequence). Trimming cost V 1 base and J 1 base, with 11 bases left between them. This CDR3 comprises 15 residues. CDR3 protein: CASSQGGTGSYEQYF. Here the CDR3 DNA reads TGTGCCAGCAGCCAAGGGGGAACAGGGTCCTACGAGCAGTACTTC.

The genes are TRBV7-8 and TRBJ1-1, with D possibly matching TRBD1 (5 bases). Trimming cost V 5 bases and J 1 base, with 14 bases left between them. Germline V gene data show CDR1 as SGHVS and CDR2 as FQNEAQ. The CDR3 loop spans 15 amino acids. The CDR3 protein is CASSPRSGPNTEAFF. The CDR3 bases are TGTGCCAGCAGCCCCCGGTCAGGGCCGAACACTGAAGCTTTCTTT. The whole variable domain, filled in from reference TRBV7-8 and TRBJ1-1, reads GAGVSQSPRYKVAKRGQDVALRCDPISGHVSLFWYQQALGQGPEFLTYFQNEAQLDKSGLPSDRFFAERPEGSVSTLKIQRTQQEDSAVYLCASSPRSGPNTEAFFGQGTRLTVV.

The rearrangement uses TRBV19 and TRBJ1-1; possible D gene TRBD1, 5 bases. There are 13 residues in the CDR3. Trimming cost V 7 bases and J 0 bases, with 9 bases left between them. Germline V lookup: CDR1 LNHDA, CDR2 SQIVND (reference sequence). The CDR3 sequence: CASTPGVNTEAFF. DNA for the CDR3: TGTGCCAGTACCCCGGGGGTGAACACTGAAGCTTTCTTT.

This chain connects TRBV12-3 or TRBV12-4 to TRBJ2-5; D is unclear. Trimming took 3 bases from V and 2 from J, leaving 7 bases between them. This CDR3 has 13 amino acids. The CDR3 region has the DNA TGTGCCAGCAGTTTTGCAGGTCAAGAGACCCAGTACTTC. It encodes CASSFAGQETQYF.

This chain's CDR3 is CASSLGAGVGTDTQYF. CDR3 nucleotide sequence: TGTGCCAGCAGTTTAGGGGCTGGGGTCGGTACAGATACGCAGTATTTT. The chain has TRBV28 and TRBJ2-3; D is possibly TRBD1 (5 bases). The ends were cut back, 2 bases at V and 3 bases at J, with 15 bases in the middle. Germline V CDR1 and CDR2: MDHEN, SYDVKM. The CDR3 spans 16 residues.

This clone was observed a single time. The chain is built from TRBV18 and TRBJ1-6; D is unresolved. The CDR3 spans 17 residues. The germline V and J ends were trimmed by 2 bases and 5 bases, with 16 bases remaining between them. CDR1 KGHSH and CDR2 LQKENI come from the germline V gene. The CDR3 protein is CASSPIMGLNHNSPLHF. CDR3 nucleotide sequence: TGTGCCAGCTCACCAATAATGGGCCTAAACCATAATTCACCCCTCCACTTT.

The chain is built from TRBV29-1 and TRBJ2-5, with TRBD1 as a possible D gene (6 bases). V shed 5 bases and J shed 7 bases, with 14 bases lying between them. The germline CDR1 and CDR2 sequences are SQVTM and ANQGSEA. The CDR3 is 12 amino acids. This CDR3 is CSVQGTFGTQYF. CDR3 nucleotides: TGCAGCGTTCAGGGGACCTTTGGGACCCAGTACTTC. The full variable domain, completed using reference TRBV29-1 and TRBJ2-5, is SAVISQKPSRDICQRGTSLTIQCQVDSQVTMMFWYRQQPGQSLTLIATANQGSEATYESGFVIDKFPISRPNLTFSTLTVSNMSPEDSSIYLCSVQGTFGTQYFGPGTRLLVL.

CDR3 DNA sequence: TGTGCCAGCAGCACATGGACTAGCGGGAGCTCCGGGGAGCTGTTTTTT. This gives the protein CASSTWTSGSSGELFF. The J gene is TRBJ2-2, the V gene TRBV7-9; 13 nucleotides align to TRBD2. V gave up 5 bases and J gave up 6 bases; unmatched junction bases: 6. Germline CDR1 reads SEHNR; CDR2 reads FQNEAQ (reference sequence). This CDR3 has 16 residues.

This clone was recorded once. The chain is built from TRBV7-9 and TRBJ1-3; 9 bases map to TRBD1. Germline CDR1 SEHNR, CDR2 FQNEAQ (reference sequence). Trimming removed 6 bases from V and 0 bases from J; junction bases left unmatched: 0. The CDR3 has 14 residues. The CDR3 here is CASRTGGSGNTIYF. CDR3 nucleotide sequence: TGTGCCAGCAGGACAGGGGGCTCTGGAAACACCATATATTTT.

The V gene is TRBV6-6, the J gene TRBJ2-7, with 8 bases matching TRBD1. After removal of 4 bases from V and 5 bases from J, the junction contained 7 bases not matched to a gene. CDR1 and CDR2 (germline): MNHNY, SVGAGI (reference sequence). The CDR3 is 14 amino acids. CDR3 sequence: CASSWRQGADEQYF. The CDR3 bases are TGTGCCAGCAGTTGGAGGCAGGGGGCGGACGAGCAGTACTTC.

This chain uses TRBV7-8 with TRBJ2-5, with 10 bases matching TRBD2. This CDR3 is built from 16 residues. V was clipped by 5 bases and J by 2 bases; unmatched bases: 8. Germline CDR1 reads SGHVS; CDR2 reads FQNEAQ. CDR3 residues: CASSPPGLAAQETQYF. Written as DNA, the CDR3 is TGTGCCAGCAGCCCACCAGGACTAGCGGCTCAAGAGACCCAGTACTTC.

The chain links TRBV7-9 to TRBJ1-1; D is undetermined. This CDR3 contains 14 residues. From germline, CDR1 is SEHNR and CDR2 FQNEAQ (reference sequence). Trimming took off 5 bases at V and 1 base at J, with 11 bases between the two ends. The CDR3 region has the DNA TGTGCCAGCAGCGGTGGCCCCACGAACACTGAAGCTTTCTTT. It translates to CASSGGPTNTEAFF. The whole variable domain, filled in from reference TRBV7-9 and TRBJ1-1, reads DTGVSQNPRHKITKRGQNVTFRCDPISEHNRLYWYRQTLGQGPEFLTYFQNEAQLEKSRLLSDRFSAERPKGSFSTLEIQRTEQGDSAMYLCASSGGPTNTEAFFGQGTRLTVV.

The chain has TRBV10-3 and TRBJ1-4; the match to TRBD1 covers 7 bases. CDR3 length: 13 amino acids. Germline CDR1 and CDR2: ENHRY and SYGVKD. V shed 10 bases and J 7 bases; nucleotides not matched to a gene: 9. The CDR3 sequence: CATRTGDGEKLFF. The CDR3 coding sequence is TGTGCCACCCGGACAGGAGACGGTGAAAAACTGTTTTTT.

CDR3 residues: CASSQLRTAPEAFF. CDR3 DNA sequence: TGTGCCAGCAGCCAACTTCGGACAGCCCCTGAAGCTTTCTTT. The V and J genes are TRBV14 and TRBJ1-1, with D possibly being TRBD1 (6 bases). Trimming shortened V by 2 bases and J by 6 bases, and 13 bases separated the two germline ends. In germline, CDR1 is SGHDN, CDR2 FVKESK. The CDR3 runs 14 residues.

The chain recombines TRBV11-3 with TRBJ1-1; TRBD1 matches at 7 bases. V gave up 5 bases and J gave up 1 base; unmatched junction bases: 4. CDR3 length: 14 amino acids. Germline V lookup: CDR1 SGHNT, CDR2 YENEEA. The DNA of the CDR3 is TGTGCCAGCAGCGTACAGGGGAAGAACACTGAAGCTTTCTTT. It encodes CASSVQGKNTEAFF.

V usage is TRBV27 and J usage is TRBJ1-2; possibly TRBD1 for D (6 bases). Germline loops: CDR1 MNHEY, CDR2 SMNVEV (reference sequence). Trimming took off 7 bases at V and 8 bases at J, with 17 bases between the two ends. The CDR3 is 13 residues long. The CDR3 DNA reads as TGTGCCAGCAAGACGGGGGGCCACGGGGGCTACACCTTC. This gives the protein CASKTGGHGGYTF.

The chain carries TRBV19 and TRBJ2-1; possible D gene TRBD1, 6 bases. Trimming cost V 9 bases and J 0 bases, with 12 bases left between them. Germline assignment: CDR1 LNHDA and CDR2 SQIVND (reference sequence). The CDR3 totals 14 residues. The CDR3 region has the DNA TGTGCCAGCAAGGACAGATCCTCCTACAATGAGCAGTTCTTC. Its protein is CASKDRSSYNEQFF.

V usage is TRBV7-2 and J usage is TRBJ2-1; 11 bases are a match to TRBD2. V shed 3 bases and J 9 bases; nucleotides not matched to a gene: 10. Per the germline V gene, CDR1 is SGHTA and CDR2 is FQGNSA. The CDR3 is made up of 16 amino acids. This chain's CDR3 is CASSLLIAGGRSEQFF. DNA for the CDR3: TGTGCCAGCAGCTTGCTGATAGCGGGGGGGCGGTCTGAGCAGTTCTTC.

This clone has more than one count but fewer than ten. The chain joins TRBV19 to TRBJ2-4; the match to TRBD1 covers 12 bases. V dropped 8 bases and J dropped 0; count of bases not matched to a gene: 11. The CDR3 sequence is 18 residues long. The germline CDR1 and CDR2 sequences are LNHDA and SQIVND (reference sequence). CDR3 loop: CASAPGTGGATAKNIQYF. The CDR3 DNA sequence: TGTGCCAGTGCCCCGGGGACAGGGGGCGCGACAGCCAAAAACATTCAGTACTTC.

J is TRBJ2-1 and V is TRBV19; 7 bases are a match to TRBD1. The CDR3 runs to 15 residues. Germline values: CDR1 LNHDA, CDR2 SQIVND (reference sequence). The trim removed 7 bases at V and 6 bases at J, leaving 12 bases unmatched. The DNA for the CDR3 is TGTGCCAGTACCAGGGACAGTGACTCCCTCAATGAGCAGTTCTTC. As protein: CASTRDSDSLNEQFF.

The chain combines TRBV9 with TRBJ2-1; 7 bases line up with TRBD2. CDR3 length: 12 residues. The germline V gene encodes CDR1 SGDLS and CDR2 YYNGEE. The V and J ends lost 7 bases and 2 bases, in that order; junction bases with no gene match: 0. The CDR3 DNA follows: TGTGCCAGCGGGGGGGCCTACAATGAGCAGTTCTTC. The encoded protein is CASGGAYNEQFF.

The V gene is TRBV6-5, the J gene TRBJ1-2; 8 bases align to TRBD1. This CDR3 has 16 amino acids. Germline CDR1 and CDR2: MNHEY and SVGAGI. Losses at the gene ends were 2 bases for V and 4 bases for J; bases not matched to a gene: 9. The CDR3 reads CASSYDGTGIFYGYTF. Written as DNA, the CDR3 is TGTGCCAGCAGTTACGACGGGACAGGAATATTCTATGGCTACACCTTC.

The chain uses TRBV5-1 and TRBJ2-7; possibly TRBD2 for D (5 bases). Deletions cut 0 bases from V and 6 bases from J, with 16 bases between. Germline CDR1 and CDR2: SGHRS and YFSETQ. CDR3 length: 15 amino acids. The CDR3 spells CASSLEQTGMTEQYF. The CDR3 DNA follows: TGCGCCAGCAGCTTGGAACAGACGGGGATGACCGAGCAGTACTTC.

The chain recombines TRBV18 with TRBJ1-3; D call uncertain. Germline loops: CDR1 KGHSH, CDR2 LQKENI. This CDR3 contains 15 residues. V was shortened by 2 bases and J by 2 bases, with 10 bases between the two germline ends. Here the CDR3 DNA reads TGTGCCAGCTCACCAATTCGGGATGCTGGAAACACCATATATTTT. As protein: CASSPIRDAGNTIYF.

This chain joins TRBV7-2 and TRBJ1-2; D possibly corresponds to TRBD1 (5 bases). CDR1 is SGHTA, CDR2 FQGNSA, per germline. The CDR3 has 13 residues. Trimming stripped 1 base from V and 6 bases from J, with 9 bases between. The CDR3 region is CASSLVGVDGYTF. CDR3 DNA: TGTGCCAGCAGCTTAGTAGGGGTAGATGGCTACACCTTC. Full variable domain (remainder filled in from reference TRBV7-2 and TRBJ1-2): GAGVSQSPSNKVTEKGKDVELRCDPISGHTALYWYRQSLGQGLEFLIYFQGNSAPDKSGLPSDRFSAERTGGSVSTLTIQRTQQEDSAVYLCASSLVGVDGYTFGSGTRLTVV.

The rearrangement uses TRBV12-3 or TRBV12-4 and TRBJ1-2; 7 bases match TRBD1. CDR3 length: 13 amino acids. J lost 8 bases, V lost 5 bases, and 8 bases had no gene match. CDR3 sequence reads: CASSETGIQGYTF. DNA for the CDR3: TGTGCCAGCAGTGAGACAGGGATACAGGGCTACACCTTC.

This sequence joins TRBV4-3 and TRBJ1-4, with 7 bases lining up with TRBD1. The length of the CDR3 is 16 residues. In germline, CDR1 is LGHNA, CDR2 YSLEER. After removal of 0 bases from V and 7 bases from J, the junction contained 8 bases not matched to a gene. The CDR3, as DNA: TGCGCCAGCAGCCAAGATTGGAGGGGGCTGTTTGAAAAACTGTTTTTT. Amino acids: CASSQDWRGLFEKLFF.

The chain employs TRBV19 and TRBJ1-2; possible D gene TRBD1, 5 bases. This CDR3 is built from 14 residues. V lost 6 bases and J lost 4, with 15 bases in between. CDR1 is LNHDA and CDR2 is SQIVND in the germline V gene (reference sequence). DNA for the CDR3: TGTGCCAGTAGGGGGAGGGGAACATTCTATGGCTACACCTTC. Protein sequence: CASRGRGTFYGYTF.

V gene TRBV7-2 combines with J gene TRBJ1-3, with 7 bases fitting TRBD1. Germline V CDR1 and CDR2: SGHTA, FQGNSA. The CDR3 covers 14 residues. Unmatched junction bases numbered 2, after V lost 4 bases and J lost 2 bases. This CDR3 is CASSYDRAGNTIYF. For the CDR3, the DNA is TGTGCCAGCAGCTACGACAGGGCTGGAAACACCATATATTTT.

In nucleotides, the CDR3 is TGTGCCAGCAGGAGGACAGACCTCTCTGGAAACACCATATATTTT. Amino acids: CASRRTDLSGNTIYF. The rearrangement joins TRBV28 to TRBJ1-3; D possibly corresponds to TRBD1 (6 bases). Trimming took off 6 bases at V and 0 bases at J, with 12 bases between the two ends. The germline V gene has CDR1 MDHEN and CDR2 SYDVKM. The CDR3 extends over 15 amino acids.

This clone has only one observation. The V gene is TRBV3-1 (or the pseudogene TRBV3-2), the J gene TRBJ2-5, with 11 bases matching TRBD2. CDR3 length: 14 residues. Germline lookup yields CDR1 LGHDT and CDR2 YNNKEL (reference sequence). V dropped 8 bases and J dropped 6; count of bases not matched to a gene: 8. CDR3 sequence (DNA): TGTGCCAGCGCCCTTAGCGGGGGGGGAAAGACCCAGTACTTC. This sequence encodes CASALSGGGKTQYF.

The V and J genes are TRBV9 and TRBJ2-6; 9 bases match TRBD1. The germline gives CDR1 SGDLS, CDR2 YYNGEE. With V trimmed by 4 bases and J by 0 bases, 8 bases remained unmatched. The CDR3 length is 18 residues. The CDR3 DNA reads as TGTGCCAGCAGCCCTCGGGACAGGGTTGACTCTGGGGCCAACGTCCTGACTTTC. Its protein is CASSPRDRVDSGANVLTF.